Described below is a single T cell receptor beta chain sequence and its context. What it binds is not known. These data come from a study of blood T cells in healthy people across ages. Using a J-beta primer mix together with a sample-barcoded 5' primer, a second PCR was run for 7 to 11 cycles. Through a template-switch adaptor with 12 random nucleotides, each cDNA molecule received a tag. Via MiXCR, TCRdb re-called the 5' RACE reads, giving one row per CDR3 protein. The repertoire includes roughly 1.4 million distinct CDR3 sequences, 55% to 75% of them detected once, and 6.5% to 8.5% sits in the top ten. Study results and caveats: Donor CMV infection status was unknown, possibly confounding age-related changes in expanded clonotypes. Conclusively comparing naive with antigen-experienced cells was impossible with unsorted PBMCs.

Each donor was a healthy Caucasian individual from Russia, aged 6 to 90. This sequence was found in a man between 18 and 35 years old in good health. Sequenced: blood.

The CDR3 coding sequence is TGTGCCAGCAGGGCGGGAATCCCCCATGAGCAGTTCTTC. This sequence encodes CASRAGIPHEQFF. This chain uses TRBV2 with TRBJ2-1, with TRBD2 as a possible D gene (6 bases). V was cut by 6 bases and J by 8 bases, with 14 bases left in between. In germline, CDR1 is SNHLY, CDR2 FYNNEI. This CDR3 has 13 amino acids.